This T cell receptor beta chain was sequenced for a study of T cell responses to AZD1222 COVID-19 vaccine. Background on the study: The analysis combined second doses at about 4 or about 12 weeks.

V was clipped by 9 bases and J by 5 bases; unmatched bases: 6. The CDR3 length is 15 residues. Germline V CDR1 and CDR2: KGHDR, SFDVKD. Profiling relied on immunoSEQ multiplex PCR, and the TCRdb table lists in-frame clones only, not all of them. This sample has 140,000 or so clones; 92% occur once, and the top ten carry approximately 2%. This TCR came from an adult in good health. The V call is TRBV24-1, the J call TRBJ2-1; 13 bases line up with TRBD2. The source was peripheral blood, collected on day 0 of AZD1222 vaccination. In DNA form, the CDR3 reads TGTGCCACCGCCGGGACTAGCGGGGACCACAATGAGCAGTTCTTC. It translates to CATAGTSGDHNEQFF.